A single count supports the clone carrying this T cell receptor beta chain. The antigen is unknown. This sample is drawn from a study of cytomegalovirus exposure and HLA in healthy donors. Findings and limits, study-wide: According to a later analysis, donors in an Asian-associated ancestry cluster reportedly had fewer N-insertions than the 666-donor mean. Several of the most significant clusters appeared linked to common viral pathogens, based on a later analysis. TRBV6-2, TRBV6-3 and other indistinguishable V segments were excluded.

Both 60 Vbeta primers and 13 Jbeta primers went into the PCR. Libraries were prepared by immunoSEQ multiplex PCR; TCRdb keeps only in-frame clonotypes and omits some of them. The table includes about 67,000 clones, 78% detected once. The CDR3 consists of 14 residues. Germline V gives CDR1 SEHNR, CDR2 FQNEAQ (reference sequence). Trimming took 2 bases from V and 14 from J; bases not matched to a gene: 10. The clonotype was recovered from a man aged 40-49 years in good health and CMV-seronegative. The sample consisted of PBMCs. The chain employs TRBV7-9 and TRBJ2-1, with 9 positions matching TRBD1. The CDR3 protein is CASSLTKPGQGKFF. CDR3 bases: TGTGCCAGCAGCTTAACCAAACCGGGACAGGGCAAGTTCTTC. The entire variable domain, with the rest obtained from reference TRBV7-9 and TRBJ2-1, is as follows: DTGVSQNPRHKITKRGQNVTFRCDPISEHNRLYWYRQTLGQGPEFLTYFQNEAQLEKSRLLSDRFSAERPKGSFSTLEIQRTEQGDSAMYLCASSLTKPGQGKFFGPGTRLTVL.